The 22 T cell receptor beta chains given below trace back to one sample, sequenced in a study of cytomegalovirus exposure and HLA in healthy donors. 13 Jbeta primers and 60 Vbeta primers were used for the PCR. Assay: immunoSEQ multiplex PCR; the TCRdb copy retains only in-frame clones and omits some. The sample shows 150,000 to 200,000 clones, 80% to 85% of them seen only once. The sequenced sample was PBMCs. The receptors come from a young woman in good health and CMV-seropositive.

V and J are TRBV2 and TRBJ1-5, with D uncertain. Germline values: CDR1 SNHLY, CDR2 FYNNEI. V lost 4 bases, J lost 1 base, and 11 bases lay in between. The CDR3 covers 15 residues. The CDR3 spells CASSGLGKSNQPQHF. The CDR3 nucleotides read TGTGCCAGCAGTGGGCTCGGGAAAAGCAATCAGCCCCAGCATTTT.

Comments on this clone: This same CDR3 is encoded by further DNA sequences in the sample. This chain connects TRBV7-9 to TRBJ1-1; D is uncertain. CDR1 SEHNR and CDR2 FQNEAQ come from the germline V gene (reference sequence). The CDR3 runs 14 residues. Trimming removed 1 base at V and 1 base at J, with 7 bases between. The CDR3 region is CASSLVRGNTEAFF. The CDR3 bases are TGTGCCAGCAGCTTAGTACGGGGGAACACTGAAGCTTTCTTT.

This clone was seen a few times. The rearrangement joins TRBV7-9 to TRBJ1-1, with a tentative D call TRBD1 (6 bases). V was trimmed by 5 bases and J by 5 bases, leaving 12 bases between them. Germline CDR1 reads SEHNR; CDR2 reads FQNEAQ (reference sequence). This CDR3 has 13 residues. Here the CDR3 DNA reads TGTGCCAGCAGCGAGATTCAGGGGACTGAAGCTTTCTTT. Its protein is CASSEIQGTEAFF.

The chain joins TRBV6-5 to TRBJ2-1, with D unclear. The V end was cut by 0 bases, the J end by 4 bases, with 7 bases between. The CDR3 loop spans 14 amino acids. Germline CDR1 MNHEY, CDR2 SVGAGI. The CDR3 nucleotides read TGTGCCAGCAGTTACTCGAGCCCATACAATGAGCAGTTCTTC. Its translation is CASSYSSPYNEQFF.

The chain couples TRBV5-1 to TRBJ2-5; 8 bases line up with TRBD2. This CDR3 is 15 amino acids long. V trimming: 4 bases; J trimming: 2 bases; junction bases outside the gene matches: 7. Germline CDR1 is SGHRS and CDR2 is YFSETQ. This CDR3 reads CASSRVAGTQETQYF. CDR3 nucleotides: TGCGCCAGCAGCCGAGTAGCGGGGACACAAGAGACCCAGTACTTC.

The chain carries TRBV5-1 and TRBJ2-6; the D gene is possibly TRBD1 (5 bases). Germline V gene sequence: CDR1 SGHRS, CDR2 YFSETQ. V was trimmed by 5 bases and J by 0 bases, leaving 9 bases between them. The CDR3 runs 15 residues. CDR3 in DNA: TGCGCCAGCAGTCCCACAGGCTCTGGGGCCAACGTCCTGACTTTC. This codes for CASSPTGSGANVLTF.

This clone has just one count. The genes are TRBV7-8 and TRBJ2-2; D may be TRBD1 (5 bases). The CDR3 totals 15 residues. V gave up 0 bases and J gave up 5 bases, with 10 bases separating them. Per germline, CDR1 SGHVS and CDR2 FQNEAQ. The CDR3 region has the DNA TGTGCCAGCAGCTTAGCAGGGGTTGGGACCGGGGAGCTGTTTTTT. Its translation: CASSLAGVGTGELFF.

The chain links TRBV18 to TRBJ2-1; no clear D. The CDR3 contains 15 residues. Germline assignment: CDR1 KGHSH and CDR2 LQKENI. V lost 1 base to trimming and J lost 8 bases, with 15 bases between them. The CDR3 here is CASSPLGSPEYEQFF. The DNA of the CDR3 is TGTGCCAGCTCACCACTCGGTAGCCCAGAGTATGAGCAGTTCTTC.

The chain employs TRBV5-5 and TRBJ2-2; 8 bases map to TRBD1. Germline-derived CDR1 and CDR2 are SGHKS and YYEKEE (reference sequence). This CDR3 region has 15 residues. J lost 6 bases, V lost 1 base, and 5 bases had no gene match. The CDR3 loop reads CASSLRQGAAGELFF. In DNA form, the CDR3 reads TGTGCCAGCAGCTTGCGGCAGGGGGCAGCCGGGGAGCTGTTTTTT.

The rearrangement joins TRBV11-3 to TRBJ2-1, with D possibly TRBD1 on 6 matching bases. The CDR3 runs 15 residues. Germline CDR1 is SGHNT and CDR2 is YENEEA. Trimming cost V 0 bases and J 8 bases, with 14 bases left between them. This CDR3 reads CASSLEGARFHEQFF. As DNA, the CDR3 is TGTGCCAGCAGCTTAGAGGGGGCGCGTTTCCATGAGCAGTTCTTC.

The chain is built from TRBV27 and TRBJ1-2, with a weak D call TRBD1 (6 bases). This CDR3 contains 14 residues. CDR1 MNHEY and CDR2 SMNVEV come from the germline V gene (reference sequence). Trimming cost V 5 bases and J 4 bases, with 14 bases left between them. CDR3 DNA: TGTGCCAGCAGTCTCGGACAGCCACCCTATGGCTACACCTTC. It yields the protein CASSLGQPPYGYTF.

CDR3 in DNA: TGCGCCAGCAGCCAAGTACTAGGCGAGGATTCACCCCTCCACTTT. This translates into CASSQVLGEDSPLHF. The genes are TRBV4-1 and TRBJ1-6; unclear D gene. The ends were cut back, 1 base at V and 8 bases at J, with 12 bases in the middle. The CDR3 contains 15 residues. The germline V gene encodes CDR1 MGHRA and CDR2 YSYEKL.

A single count supports this clone. V is TRBV28 and J is TRBJ1-4, with a possible D match to TRBD1 (5 bases). Trimming took 3 bases from V and 4 from J, leaving 12 bases between them. CDR1 and CDR2 from the germline V gene are MDHEN and SYDVKM. The CDR3 extends over 15 amino acids. The CDR3 bases are TGTGCCAGCAGTTTTAGGGGAAAGGGTAATGAAAAACTGTTTTTT. Protein product: CASSFRGKGNEKLFF.

This clone turned up a few times. The rearrangement links TRBV25-1 to TRBJ1-2; tentative D call: TRBD1 (5 bases). V was cut by 8 bases and J by 0 bases, with 16 bases left in between. The CDR3 is 15 amino acids. The germline CDR1 and CDR2 sequences are MGHDK and SYGVNS. The chain's CDR3 is CASSDRQMANYGYTF. DNA for the CDR3: TGTGCCAGCTCCGACCGACAGATGGCTAACTATGGCTACACCTTC.

This rearrangement joins TRBV11-2 to TRBJ1-4; possibly TRBD1 for D (6 bases). This CDR3 is built from 15 residues. V was trimmed by 1 base and J by 8 bases, leaving 14 bases between them. The germline V gene encodes CDR1 SGHAT and CDR2 FQNNGV. CDR3 region: CASSLVAGAGEKLFF. The DNA for the CDR3 is TGTGCCAGCAGCTTAGTGGCGGGGGCAGGCGAAAAACTGTTTTTT.

The V gene is TRBV2, the J gene TRBJ1-3; no firm D call. CDR1 is SNHLY, CDR2 FYNNEI, per germline. The CDR3 extends over 14 amino acids. The ends were cut back, 6 bases at V and 0 bases at J, with 9 bases in the middle. Here the CDR3 DNA reads TGTGCCAGCAGGCCGGAGACCTCTGGAAACACCATATATTTT. This sequence encodes CASRPETSGNTIYF. The complete variable domain, with remaining parts taken from reference TRBV2 and TRBJ1-3, reads EPEVTQTPSHQVTQMGQEVILRCVPISNHLYFYWYRQILGQKVEFLVSFYNNEISEKSEIFDDQFSVERPDGSNFTLKIRSTKLEDSAMYFCASRPETSGNTIYFGEGSWLTVV.

J is TRBJ1-1 and V is TRBV4-1, with D tentatively TRBD1 (6 bases). The CDR3 runs to 15 residues. V was shortened by 0 bases and J by 0 bases, with 8 bases between the two germline ends. Germline CDR1 reads MGHRA; CDR2 reads YSYEKL. The CDR3 bases are TGCGCCAGCAGCCAAGAGCCAGGGGTGAACACTGAAGCTTTCTTT. It specifies CASSQEPGVNTEAFF.

The chain combines TRBV2 with TRBJ2-6, with D maybe TRBD1 (5 bases). Trimming stripped 8 bases from V and 1 base from J, with 12 bases between. The CDR3 has 15 amino acids. Germline loops: CDR1 SNHLY, CDR2 FYNNEI. Written as DNA, the CDR3 is TGTGCCAGCCAAAGACAGAAGTCTGGGGCCAACGTCCTGACTTTC. It encodes CASQRQKSGANVLTF.

This clone was detected only a few times. The chain uses TRBV6-1 and TRBJ1-4; the D gene is possibly TRBD1 (5 bases). This CDR3 is built from 13 residues. Germline V gene lookup returns CDR1 MNHNS and CDR2 SASEGT. The ends were cut back, 0 bases at V and 11 bases at J, with 10 bases in the middle. The CDR3: CASSEAPRGKLFF. Written as DNA, the CDR3 is TGTGCCAGCAGTGAAGCCCCGCGGGGGAAACTGTTTTTT.

The chain carries TRBV2 and TRBJ1-2; a possible D gene is TRBD1 (5 bases). CDR3 size: 13 residues. The V and J ends lost 9 bases and 0 bases respectively, with 11 bases between them. Germline CDR1 reads SNHLY; CDR2 reads FYNNEI. CDR3 sequence: CARRTNSNYGYTF. The CDR3 DNA reads TGTGCCAGGCGGACAAATTCTAACTATGGCTACACCTTC.

The rearrangement joins TRBV7-6 to TRBJ2-2, with 7 bases matching TRBD1. The CDR3 covers 18 residues. Germline V gene lookup returns CDR1 SGHVS and CDR2 FNYEAQ. The V segment lost 1 base and the J segment 7 bases; nucleotides outside the gene matches: 15. The CDR3 sequence is CASSLDLRRTGFRGELFF. CDR3 nucleotide sequence: TGTGCCAGCAGCTTAGATCTAAGAAGGACAGGATTCCGCGGGGAGCTGTTTTTT. Full variable domain (rest looked up from reference TRBV7-6 and TRBJ2-2): GAGVSQSPRYKVTKRGQDVALRCDPISGHVSLYWYRQALGQGPEFLTYFNYEAQQDKSGLPNDRFSAERPEGSISTLTIQRTEQRDSAMYRCASSLDLRRTGFRGELFFGEGSRLTVL.

CDR3 in amino acids: CASSFYGRGTNEKLFF. The CDR3 coding sequence is TGTGCCAGCAGTTTTTATGGGCGGGGTACTAATGAAAAACTGTTTTTT. V usage is TRBV28 and J usage is TRBJ1-4; no clear D. In germline, CDR1 is MDHEN, CDR2 SYDVKM. The length of the CDR3 is 16 residues. Trimming shortened V by 3 bases and J by 2 bases, and 13 bases separated the two germline ends.